Presented here are 8 T cell receptor beta chains from one specimen sequenced in a study of blood T cell repertoires in COVID-19. Sequencing used immunoSEQ multiplex PCR; TCRdb keeps in-frame clones, though not all of them. The sample consists of approximately 80,000 clones, over 70% of them appearing once. Sequenced material: peripheral blood. The receptor source for this set is a human donor in a cohort sampled during active COVID-19.

This clone was seen only once. The chain carries TRBV7-9 and TRBJ2-2; tentatively, D is TRBD1 (6 bases). Germline V gene lookup returns CDR1 SEHNR and CDR2 FQNEAQ (reference sequence). The CDR3 is 15 amino acids. The V gene lost 5 bases and the J gene lost 1 base, with 11 bases spanning the gap. CDR3: CASSRTGLNTGELFF. CDR3 nucleotide sequence: TGTGCCAGCAGCCGTACAGGGTTGAACACCGGGGAGCTGTTTTTT.

The chain joins TRBV28 to TRBJ2-7, with 7 bases aligning to TRBD1. The CDR3 totals 14 residues. Germline V gene sequence: CDR1 MDHEN, CDR2 SYDVKM. The junction had 10 bases not matched to a gene; V was cut back by 6 bases and J by 5 bases. The CDR3 is CASSTRGQVDEQYF. As DNA, the CDR3 is TGTGCCAGCAGCACACGAGGACAGGTAGACGAGCAGTACTTC.

The CDR3 spells CASSFGTGNYGYTF. The CDR3 DNA reads as TGTGCCAGCAGCTTTGGGACAGGGAACTATGGCTACACCTTC. The chain couples TRBV7-9 to TRBJ1-2, with 9 positions matching TRBD1. Germline-derived CDR1 and CDR2 are SEHNR and FQNEAQ (reference sequence). This CDR3 region has 14 residues. V was pared by 3 bases and J by 2 bases, with 1 base of the junction left unmatched.

The chain uses TRBV24-1 and TRBJ2-5; 7 positions match TRBD1. The CDR3 has 15 residues. Germline V gives CDR1 KGHDR, CDR2 SFDVKD. Trimming cost V 4 bases and J 5 bases; bases outside gene matches: 9. CDR3 in amino acids: CATSDATRDSETQYF. CDR3 DNA: TGTGCCACCAGTGACGCCACCCGGGACAGTGAGACCCAGTACTTC.

The J gene is TRBJ1-1, the V gene TRBV12-3 or TRBV12-4; 9 bases match TRBD1. V lost 5 bases to trimming and J lost 5 bases; unmatched junction nucleotides: 3. The CDR3 is 13 residues long. CDR3 sequence (DNA): TGTGCCAGCAGTCTTGGACAGGGGACTGAAGCTTTCTTT. Protein product: CASSLGQGTEAFF.

The chain combines TRBV6-6 with TRBJ2-3; 8 nucleotides line up with TRBD1. CDR3 length: 15 residues. The trim removed 2 bases at V and 5 bases at J, leaving 6 bases unmatched. CDR1 is MNHNY, CDR2 SVGAGI, per germline (reference sequence). The CDR3 DNA is TGTGCCAGCAGTTACCAGGGGGCCCCCGGAGATACGCAGTATTTT. It encodes CASSYQGAPGDTQYF.

The rearrangement links TRBV28 to TRBJ1-1; D remains unclear. V lost 1 base, J lost 2 bases, and 5 bases lay in between. The CDR3 has 13 amino acids. Germline V lookup: CDR1 MDHEN, CDR2 SYDVKM. CDR3 amino acids: CASSLLQNTEAFF. As DNA, the CDR3 is TGTGCCAGCAGTTTATTACAAAACACTGAAGCTTTCTTT.

The V and J genes are TRBV24-1 and TRBJ2-1, with D possibly matching TRBD2 (6 bases). Trimming took off 7 bases at V and 4 bases at J, with 13 bases between the two ends. The CDR3 loop spans 14 amino acids. Looked up from germline, CDR1 is KGHDR and CDR2 is SFDVKD. The CDR3 reads CATSGGRFYNEQFF. Written as DNA, the CDR3 is TGTGCCACCAGCGGGGGTCGATTTTACAATGAGCAGTTCTTC.